This is a list of T cell receptor beta chains from one sample in a study of blood T cell repertoires in COVID-19. The repertoire was sequenced with immunoSEQ multiplex PCR; TCRdb's copy has only in-frame clones and lacks some. This table has hundreds of thousands of clones, 75% to 90% appearing once. Input material: PBMCs or T cells enriched from blood (not recorded which). The receptor set was obtained from a man aged 25-45 years who had recovered from COVID-19. Each CDR3 is given with its conserved first and last residue. The order of the fields is J gene, D gene, V gene, clone size, CDR3 protein, CDR3 DNA. D genes are given only for firm matches. Not every row has a clone size; where given, it reads once, few, many or a size class.

TRBJ2-7 | . | TRBV18 | . | CASSPIDTQQGVHEQYF | TGTGCCAGCTCACCAATCGATACACAACAGGGCGTGCACGAGCAGTACTTC
TRBJ2-7 | TRBD2 | TRBV7-2 | . | CASSLAAGINYEQYF | TGTGCCAGCAGCTTAGCAGCGGGGATAAACTACGAGCAGTACTTC
TRBJ1-5 | . | TRBV27 | . | CASSLLGAGGQPQHF | TGTGCCAGCAGTTTATTGGGGGCAGGTGGTCAGCCCCAGCATTTT
TRBJ1-1 | . | TRBV5-4 | . | CASSPVENTEAFF | TGTGCCAGCAGCCCAGTCGAGAACACTGAAGCTTTCTTT
TRBJ2-3 | . | TRBV9 | once | CASSAGRGGPTSGTQYF | TGTGCCAGCAGCGCAGGCAGAGGGGGACCAACTTCGGGTACGCAGTATTTT
TRBJ1-1 | TRBD1 | TRBV7-9 | . | CASSLDRVEAFF | TGTGCCAGCAGCCTCGACAGGGTGGAAGCTTTCTTT
TRBJ2-5 | TRBD1 | TRBV13 | once | CASSSQGIQETQYF | TGTGCCAGCAGCTCACAGGGGATACAAGAGACCCAGTACTTC
TRBJ1-2 | . | TRBV12-3/TRBV12-4 | . | CASAGRVRGYTF | TGTGCCAGCGCTGGGCGGGTCCGTGGCTACACCTTC
TRBJ2-5 | TRBD1 | TRBV29-1 | . | CSVETLRGETQYF | TGCAGCGTTGAGACCCTCAGGGGGGAGACCCAGTACTTC
TRBJ2-7 | TRBD2 | TRBV10-3 | . | CAISESSSGSYEQYF | TGTGCCATCAGTGAGTCTAGTAGCGGGTCCTACGAGCAGTACTTC
TRBJ2-1 | . | TRBV18 | once | CASSRQTNEQFF | TGTGCCAGCTCACGACAGACCAATGAGCAGTTCTTC
TRBJ2-1 | TRBD2 | TRBV11-2 | . | CASSLPWRLAGDAYNEQFF | TGTGCCAGCAGCTTACCGTGGAGACTAGCGGGAGACGCCTACAATGAGCAGTTCTTC
TRBJ2-2 | TRBD2 | TRBV7-2 | . | CASSWTGLAEAGELFF | TGTGCCAGCAGCTGGACGGGGCTAGCGGAGGCCGGGGAGCTGTTTTTT
TRBJ2-1 | TRBD2 | TRBV5-4 | . | CASSLGGRGFYNEQFF | TGTGCCAGCAGCTTGGGCGGGAGGGGTTTCTACAATGAGCAGTTCTTC
TRBJ2-1 | . | TRBV12-5 | . | CASGFSTYNEQFF | TGTGCTAGTGGTTTTAGCACCTACAATGAGCAGTTCTTC
TRBJ1-5 | . | TRBV28 | few | CATAGQINQPQHF | TGTGCCACCGCCGGACAGATCAATCAGCCCCAGCATTTT
TRBJ2-1 | TRBD2 | TRBV18 | . | CASEPTSGINEQFF | TGTGCCAGCGAACCGACTAGCGGGATCAATGAGCAGTTCTTC
TRBJ2-7 | TRBD1 | TRBV30 | . | CAWSPIRTGGNNF | TGTGCCTGGAGCCCTATCCGGACAGGGGGAAATAACTTC
TRBJ2-4 | . | TRBV11-3 | . | CASSHHMWAKNIQYF | TGTGCCAGCAGCCACCACATGTGGGCCAAAAACATTCAGTACTTC
TRBJ1-4 | . | TRBV15 | . | CATRGATNEKLFF | TGTGCCACCAGAGGAGCAACTAATGAAAAACTGTTTTTT
TRBJ2-2 | TRBD2 | TRBV5-1 | . | CASSFQRASGTGELFF | TGCGCCAGCAGCTTCCAACGAGCTAGCGGCACCGGGGAGCTGTTTTTT
TRBJ1-6 | . | TRBV10-1 | once | CASSAGESLHF | TGCGCCAGCAGTGCAGGGGAATCCCTCCACTTT
TRBJ1-2 | . | TRBV4-1 | . | CASSQYWGDYGYTF | TGCGCCAGCAGCCAATATTGGGGGGACTATGGCTACACCTTC
TRBJ1-2 | TRBD1 | TRBV7-8 | . | CASSLGQGSGGYTF | TGTGCCAGCAGCTTAGGACAGGGGAGTGGTGGCTACACCTTC
TRBJ1-4 | TRBD1 | TRBV6-5 | . | CASRMTGANEKLFF | TGTGCCAGCAGGATGACAGGGGCTAATGAAAAACTGTTTTTT
TRBJ1-2 | . | TRBV28 | . | CASSFRVFGYGYTF | TGTGCCAGCAGTTTCAGGGTCTTCGGCTATGGCTACACCTTC
TRBJ2-5 | . | TRBV14 | . | CASRTSGTGGTQYF | TGTGCCAGTAGAACTAGTGGGACCGGGGGGACCCAGTACTTC
TRBJ2-1 | TRBD1 | TRBV30 | . | CAWSVRGTDNEQFF | TGTGCCTGGAGTGTAAGGGGGACAGACAATGAGCAGTTCTTC
TRBJ2-7 | TRBD2 | TRBV7-9 | . | CASSPGLAGGLDEQYF | TGTGCCAGCAGCCCCGGACTAGCGGGAGGGCTCGACGAGCAGTACTTC
TRBJ2-2 | . | TRBV19 | . | CASTSWSSGELFF | TGTGCCAGTACCTCCTGGAGCTCCGGGGAGCTGTTTTTT
TRBJ2-7 | TRBD1 | TRBV10-3 | . | CAVGQGIRYEQYF | TGTGCCGTGGGACAGGGGATTAGGTACGAGCAGTACTTC
TRBJ1-5 | . | TRBV19 | . | CAISGGWSQPQHF | TGTGCCATTAGTGGAGGTTGGAGCCAGCCCCAGCATTTT
TRBJ2-7 | TRBD1 | TRBV4-1 | . | CASSRGQGAYEQYF | TGCGCCAGCAGCAGGGGACAGGGAGCCTACGAGCAGTACTTC
TRBJ2-7 | TRBD2 | TRBV7-8 | . | CASSLEVGGSIPYEQYF | TGTGCCAGCAGCTTAGAAGTCGGCGGGAGTATCCCCTACGAGCAGTACTTC
TRBJ2-7 | TRBD2 | TRBV6-5 | . | CASRTSGTSGEQYF | TGTGCCAGCAGAACTTCCGGGACTAGCGGTGAGCAGTACTTC
TRBJ2-1 | . | TRBV11-2 | once | CASSLVGGPAYNEQFF | TGTGCCAGCAGCTTAGTGGGAGGTCCCGCCTACAATGAGCAGTTCTTC
TRBJ1-2 | . | TRBV2 | . | CASSDDSSYYGYTF | TGTGCCAGCAGTGACGACAGTTCATACTATGGCTACACCTTC
TRBJ1-5 | TRBD1 | TRBV4-1 | . | CASSGGTTGGAGSNQPQHF | TGCGCCAGCAGCGGGGGAACCACAGGGGGCGCGGGAAGCAATCAGCCCCAGCATTTT
TRBJ1-1 | . | TRBV18 | . | CASSPLELNTEAFF | TGTGCCAGCTCACCCCTGGAGCTCAACACTGAAGCTTTCTTT
TRBJ1-3 | . | TRBV5-6 | . | CASSFLDTIYF | TGTGCCAGCAGCTTTCTAGACACCATATATTTT
TRBJ2-5 | . | TRBV27 | . | CASGPGLYETQYF | TGTGCCAGCGGTCCGGGACTTTATGAGACCCAGTACTTC
TRBJ2-7 | . | TRBV14 | . | CASSQEQGNYEQYF | TGTGCCAGCAGCCAAGAACAGGGAAACTACGAGCAGTACTTC
TRBJ1-2 | . | TRBV18 | . | CASSPSSGGYTF | TGTGCCAGCTCACCCTCCTCGGGTGGCTACACCTTC
TRBJ1-2 | . | TRBV18 | . | CASSLPQTDLGGYTF | TGTGCCAGCTCACTACCACAAACAGATCTTGGAGGCTACACCTTC
TRBJ1-1 | TRBD1 | TRBV12-3/TRBV12-4 | . | CASARQGETEAFF | TGTGCCAGTGCTAGACAGGGGGAAACTGAAGCTTTCTTT
TRBJ1-5 | . | TRBV29-1 | . | CSVSGIGNQPQHF | TGCAGCGTCTCGGGGATTGGGAATCAGCCCCAGCATTTT
TRBJ2-1 | . | TRBV7-2 | . | CASSSRGAPGGNEQFF | TGTGCCAGCAGCTCCCGGGGGGCCCCCGGTGGTAATGAGCAGTTCTTC
TRBJ2-3 | . | TRBV30 | . | CAAAWGTYTDTQYF | TGTGCCGCTGCATGGGGGACTTACACAGATACGCAGTATTTT
TRBJ1-5 | . | TRBV19 | . | CASTRTANQPQHF | TGTGCCAGTACCCGGACAGCAAATCAGCCCCAGCATTTT
TRBJ1-3 | TRBD1 | TRBV30 | . | CAWDPGTGAGNTIYF | TGTGCCTGGGATCCCGGGACAGGGGCCGGAAACACCATATATTTT
TRBJ1-1 | . | TRBV27 | . | CASSLDFGSEAFF | TGTGCCAGCAGTCTCGACTTCGGGTCTGAAGCTTTCTTT
TRBJ2-7 | . | TRBV11-2 | once | CASSLVPIEQYF | TGTGCCAGCAGCTTAGTCCCAATCGAGCAGTACTTC